Presented here are 27 T cell receptor beta chains from one specimen sequenced in a study of CD8 T cells in ankylosing spondylitis. TCRdb recomputed calls from the 5' RACE reads with MiXCR, one row per CDR3 protein. The sample has 300,000 to 400,000 distinct CDR3 sequences; 11% are singletons. The sequencing input was blood, either unsorted or a sorted T cell fraction (not recorded which). Receptors originate from a female donor with ankylosing spondylitis or in good health (not recorded which).

This clonotype showed up many times. The chain links TRBV5-1 to TRBJ2-6; possibly TRBD2 for D (5 bases). This CDR3 spans 14 amino acids. V gave up 0 bases and J gave up 5 bases, with 6 bases separating them. Germline lookup yields CDR1 SGHRS and CDR2 YFSETQ. The CDR3 region is CASSLAGRANVLTF. The CDR3 DNA reads as TGCGCCAGCAGCTTGGCGGGGAGGGCCAACGTCCTGACTTTC.

This clonotype was found many times. The rearrangement joins TRBV7-9 to TRBJ1-4, with 8 bases that match TRBD1. Germline assignment: CDR1 SEHNR and CDR2 FQNEAQ (reference sequence). V was pared by 3 bases and J by 8 bases, with 8 bases of the junction left unmatched. The CDR3 is 15 residues long. In DNA form, the CDR3 reads TGTGCCAGCAGCTTGGGACAGGTTAATTCGGAAAAACTGTTTTTT. Its protein product is CASSLGQVNSEKLFF.

This clonotype was seen repeatedly, ten times or more. The chain recombines TRBV5-1 with TRBJ2-5, with a tentative D call TRBD2 (6 bases). Per the germline V gene, CDR1 is SGHRS and CDR2 is YFSETQ. The V end lost 3 bases, the J end lost 4 bases, and 19 bases lay between the germline ends. This CDR3 is built from 16 residues. This chain's CDR3 is CASSSTDASVSETQYF. CDR3 bases: TGCGCCAGCAGCTCCACCGACGCTAGCGTCTCAGAGACCCAGTACTTC.

In DNA, the CDR3 is TGCAGTGCTACGGGGGGCCAAGAGACCCAGTACTTC. Translating gives CSATGGQETQYF. The chain combines TRBV20-1 with TRBJ2-5; 7 positions agree with TRBD2. CDR1 DFQATT and CDR2 SNEGSKA come from the germline V gene (reference sequence). With 4 bases clipped from V and 1 base from J, the junction kept 0 bases outside the gene matches. This CDR3 is 12 amino acids long.

This clonotype appeared a few times. V gene TRBV7-8 combines with J gene TRBJ2-7, with 7 bases aligning to TRBD2. Germline CDR1 is SGHVS and CDR2 is FQNEAQ. V was pared by 4 bases and J by 6 bases, with 9 bases of the junction left unmatched. This CDR3 spans 14 amino acids. CDR3 DNA sequence: TGTGCCAGCAGCTCAGCGGGACTGCGTCTCGAGCAGTACTTC. It yields the protein CASSSAGLRLEQYF.

The V call is TRBV12-3 or TRBV12-4, the J call TRBJ2-2, with a possible D match to TRBD1 (5 bases). The CDR3 loop spans 15 amino acids. The germline V and J ends were trimmed by 1 base and 1 base, with 7 bases remaining between them. In nucleotides, the CDR3 is TGTGCCAGCAGTTTAGGACAGATGAACACCGGGGAGCTGTTTTTT. Protein: CASSLGQMNTGELFF.

There are many counts of this clonotype. The chain recombines TRBV5-1 with TRBJ1-5, with a weak D call TRBD1 (6 bases). Germline CDR1 and CDR2: SGHRS and YFSETQ. CDR3 length: 13 residues. Trimming shortened V by 5 bases and J by 3 bases, and 9 bases separated the two germline ends. CDR3 sequence: CASRRQVNQPQHF. Here the CDR3 DNA reads TGCGCCAGCAGGAGACAGGTCAATCAGCCCCAGCATTTT. The whole variable domain, filled in from reference TRBV5-1 and TRBJ1-5, reads KAGVTQTPRYLIKTRGQQVTLSCSPISGHRSVSWYQQTPGQGLQFLFEYFSETQRNKGNFPGRFSGRQFSNSRSEMNVSTLELGDSALYLCASRRQVNQPQHFGDGTRLSIL.

This clonotype appeared many times. The chain uses TRBV5-1 and TRBJ1-1, with D tentatively TRBD1 (6 bases). Germline V gene lookup returns CDR1 SGHRS and CDR2 YFSETQ. V dropped 3 bases and J dropped 7 bases, with 7 bases sitting between them. This CDR3 comprises 11 residues. CDR3 amino acids: CASSSDSEAFF. DNA for the CDR3: TGCGCCAGCAGCTCGGACAGTGAAGCTTTCTTT.

This clonotype was detected many times. The genes are TRBV10-1 and TRBJ1-1; D ambiguous. Germline CDR1 WNHNN, CDR2 SYGVQD (reference sequence). V lost 7 bases, J lost 5 bases, and 14 bases lay in between. The CDR3 contains 13 residues. CDR3 nucleotides: TGCGCCAGCATAGATAGGACGGGAACTGAAGCTTTCTTT. This sequence encodes CASIDRTGTEAFF.

This clonotype appeared many times. The J gene is TRBJ2-3, the V gene TRBV12-3 or TRBV12-4; 8 bases match TRBD2. CDR3 length equals 16 residues. V lost 5 bases and J lost 8; bases outside the gene matches: 15. The CDR3 nucleotides are TGTGCCAGCAGTCCCCGGCGGGGGGCTTTTTCGGGTACGCAGTATTTT. The encoded protein is CASSPRRGAFSGTQYF.

The J gene is TRBJ2-2, the V gene TRBV11-2; D ambiguous. V was trimmed by 5 bases and J by 4 bases, leaving 11 bases between them. This CDR3 is 14 amino acids long. CDR1 SGHAT and CDR2 FQNNGV come from the germline V gene. The CDR3 DNA reads as TGTGCCAGCAGCCCTAGTCAAGTCACCGGGGAGCTGTTTTTT. It translates to CASSPSQVTGELFF.

This clonotype appeared many times. The chain is built from TRBV20-1 and TRBJ2-5, with D possibly being TRBD1 or TRBD2 (6 bases each). Looked up from germline, CDR1 is DFQATT and CDR2 is SNEGSKA (reference sequence). The CDR3 length is 13 residues. Trimming removed 6 bases from V and 3 bases from J, with 14 bases in between. CDR3 nucleotides: TGCAGTGCCCACGGGGGCATAGAAGAGACCCAGTACTTC. Translated: CSAHGGIEETQYF.

With respect to this clonotype: The missing conserved phenylalanine or tryptophan at the end of this CDR3 makes a read error likely. The DNA for the CDR3 is TGTGCCAGCAGCTTGGCTGGGACAGGGACAGATACGCAGTATTAT. This gives the protein CASSLAGTGTDTQYY. The V and J genes are TRBV5-5 and TRBJ2-3; 9 bases align to TRBD1. The junction had 2 bases not matched to a gene; V was cut back by 0 bases and J by 3 bases. This CDR3 spans 15 amino acids. The germline CDR1 and CDR2 sequences are SGHKS and YYEKEE (reference sequence).

Many counts were recorded for this clonotype. This chain uses TRBV10-3 with TRBJ2-1, with 8 bases that match TRBD2. Germline CDR1 is ENHRY and CDR2 is SYGVKD. Trimming took 10 bases from V and 8 from J; bases not matched to a gene: 13. The CDR3 has 14 amino acids. CDR3 in amino acids: CATKAAGGIYEQFF. The DNA for the CDR3 is TGTGCCACCAAGGCGGCGGGGGGAATCTATGAGCAGTTCTTC.

V gene TRBV5-5 combines with J gene TRBJ1-2, with D perhaps TRBD1 (5 bases). V was cut by 0 bases and J by 12 bases, with 15 bases left in between. Germline values: CDR1 SGHKS, CDR2 YYEKEE (reference sequence). The length of the CDR3 is 13 residues. The CDR3 coding sequence is TGTGCCAGCAGCTTGGAGGCAGGGCGAGAAAACACCTTC. Its protein is CASSLEAGRENTF.

J is TRBJ2-4 and V is TRBV3-1, with D maybe TRBD2 (5 bases). Looked up from germline, CDR1 is LGHDT and CDR2 is YNNKEL (reference sequence). V was shortened by 4 bases and J by 1 base, with 11 bases between the two germline ends. This CDR3 is 15 amino acids long. The CDR3 reads CASSPRAGAKNIQYF. DNA of the CDR3: TGTGCCAGCAGCCCCCGTGCGGGCGCCAAAAACATTCAGTACTTC.

CDR3 sequence reads: CAVSATGGSYEQYF. CDR3 nucleotide sequence: TGTGCCGTTTCCGCGACAGGGGGCTCCTACGAGCAGTACTTC. The chain employs TRBV10-3 and TRBJ2-7; TRBD1 matches 9 bases. After removal of 11 bases from V and 0 bases from J, the junction contained 8 bases not matched to a gene. The CDR3 is made up of 14 amino acids. Germline CDR1 ENHRY, CDR2 SYGVKD.

The genes are TRBV5-1 and TRBJ2-1; D is possibly TRBD1 (6 bases). The CDR3 has 15 residues. V gave up 4 bases and J gave up 1 base, with 12 bases separating them. Germline-derived CDR1 and CDR2 are SGHRS and YFSETQ. This chain's CDR3 is CASSPGRGSYNEQFF. The CDR3 DNA reads TGCGCCAGCAGCCCTGGCAGGGGATCCTACAATGAGCAGTTCTTC.

This clonotype was observed at least ten times. J is TRBJ2-3 and V is TRBV28; the match to TRBD1 covers 9 bases. J lost 2 bases, V lost 4 bases, and 7 bases had no gene match. CDR3 size: 16 residues. CDR1 MDHEN and CDR2 SYDVKM come from the germline V gene. The DNA of the CDR3 is TGTGCCAGCAGTTCGGGACAGGGCAGCTTCACAGATACGCAGTATTTT. This codes for CASSSGQGSFTDTQYF. The complete variable domain, with remaining parts taken from reference TRBV28 and TRBJ2-3, reads DVKVTQSSRYLVKRTGEKVFLECVQDMDHENMFWYRQDPGLGLRLIYFSYDVKMKEKGDIPEGYSVSREKKERFSLILESASTNQTSMYLCASSSGQGSFTDTQYFGPGTRLTVL.

This clonotype occurred many times. The chain uses TRBV28 and TRBJ1-2; a possible D gene is TRBD1 (6 bases). The germline V gene has CDR1 MDHEN and CDR2 SYDVKM. There are 14 residues in the CDR3. Trimming stripped 6 bases from V and 9 bases from J, with 20 bases between. CDR3 loop: CASSPRGGAKSYTF. The CDR3 nucleotides read TGTGCCAGCAGCCCCCGGGGGGGCGCTAAGAGCTACACCTTC.

Ten or more counts support this clonotype. The rearrangement joins TRBV24-1 to TRBJ2-1, with a tentative D call TRBD1 (6 bases). The CDR3 is made up of 17 amino acids. Per the germline V gene, CDR1 is KGHDR and CDR2 is SFDVKD. Trimming took off 2 bases at V and 4 bases at J, with 17 bases between the two ends. This CDR3 is CATSDWTAQDLYNEQFF. The CDR3 DNA follows: TGTGCCACCAGTGATTGGACAGCCCAGGACCTTTACAATGAGCAGTTCTTC.

This clonotype was counted ten times or more. The chain uses TRBV12-3 or TRBV12-4 and TRBJ1-2; D not certain. CDR3 length: 12 amino acids. Trimming removed 5 bases at V and 4 bases at J, with 8 bases between. CDR3: CASSITAYGYTF. The CDR3 bases are TGTGCCAGCAGTATTACGGCCTATGGCTACACCTTC.

In this sample, this clonotype turned up a few times. The genes are TRBV3-1 and TRBJ2-5; D uncertain. V dropped 8 bases and J dropped 2 bases, with 9 bases sitting between them. Germline CDR1 reads LGHDT; CDR2 reads YNNKEL (reference sequence). This CDR3 has 12 amino acids. The CDR3 protein is CASSAEQETQYF. Here the CDR3 DNA reads TGTGCCAGCTCGGCGGAGCAAGAGACCCAGTACTTC.

This clonotype was found many times. The chain is built from TRBV5-1 and TRBJ1-6, with 7 bases fitting TRBD1. The CDR3 consists of 15 residues. CDR1 is SGHRS, CDR2 YFSETQ, per germline. Trimming at V came to 2 bases and at J to 7 bases, leaving 6 bases not matched to a gene. The CDR3 DNA follows: TGCGCCAGCAGCTTAGGAGGGACAGCCAATTCACCCCTCCACTTT. Translation: CASSLGGTANSPLHF.

This clonotype was recorded a few times. The gene calls are TRBV5-1 and TRBJ1-1, with 8 nucleotides matching TRBD1. CDR3 length equals 14 residues. V shed 4 bases and J 1 base; nucleotides not matched to a gene: 3. The V gene's germline CDR1 is SGHRS and CDR2 YFSETQ. The CDR3 here is CASSRDRTNTEAFF. The CDR3 nucleotides are TGCGCCAGCAGCCGGGACAGGACGAACACTGAAGCTTTCTTT.

This chain links TRBV3-1 with TRBJ2-1; unclear D gene. The V end lost 10 bases, the J end lost 5 bases, and 21 bases lay between the germline ends. The length of the CDR3 is 15 residues. Germline V gene sequence: CDR1 LGHDT, CDR2 YNNKEL (reference sequence). The CDR3 DNA is TGTGCCACCTGCCAAGACTGGGCTGGGAACAATGAGCAGTTCTTC. This sequence encodes CATCQDWAGNNEQFF.

This rearrangement joins TRBV5-1 to TRBJ2-6; no definite D call. This CDR3 has 17 residues. The germline V gene encodes CDR1 SGHRS and CDR2 YFSETQ. Between the trimmed V and J ends, which lost 2 bases and 0 bases, there was a span of 12 bases. CDR3 sequence: CASSLTSGYSGANVLTF. For the CDR3, the DNA is TGCGCCAGCAGCTTAACCTCAGGATACTCTGGGGCCAACGTCCTGACTTTC.